The T cell receptor (beta chain) described here comes from a study of cytomegalovirus exposure and HLA in healthy donors. J lost 2 bases, V lost 4 bases, and 6 bases had no gene match. CDR1 is SGHRS, CDR2 YFSETQ, per germline. The CDR3 has 14 residues. The PCR used 60 Vbeta and 13 Jbeta primers. Assay used: immunoSEQ multiplex PCR; TCRdb lists only in-frame clones, some missing. The table includes about 130,000 clones, roughly 80% detected once. This receptor was identified in a man between 45 and 60 years old in good health and CMV-seronegative. What was sequenced was PBMCs. The rearrangement joins TRBV5-1 to TRBJ2-7, with TRBD1 identical over 7 bases. CDR3 sequence: CASSPDRATYEQYF. CDR3 coding DNA: TGCGCCAGCAGCCCTGACAGGGCAACCTACGAGCAGTACTTC.